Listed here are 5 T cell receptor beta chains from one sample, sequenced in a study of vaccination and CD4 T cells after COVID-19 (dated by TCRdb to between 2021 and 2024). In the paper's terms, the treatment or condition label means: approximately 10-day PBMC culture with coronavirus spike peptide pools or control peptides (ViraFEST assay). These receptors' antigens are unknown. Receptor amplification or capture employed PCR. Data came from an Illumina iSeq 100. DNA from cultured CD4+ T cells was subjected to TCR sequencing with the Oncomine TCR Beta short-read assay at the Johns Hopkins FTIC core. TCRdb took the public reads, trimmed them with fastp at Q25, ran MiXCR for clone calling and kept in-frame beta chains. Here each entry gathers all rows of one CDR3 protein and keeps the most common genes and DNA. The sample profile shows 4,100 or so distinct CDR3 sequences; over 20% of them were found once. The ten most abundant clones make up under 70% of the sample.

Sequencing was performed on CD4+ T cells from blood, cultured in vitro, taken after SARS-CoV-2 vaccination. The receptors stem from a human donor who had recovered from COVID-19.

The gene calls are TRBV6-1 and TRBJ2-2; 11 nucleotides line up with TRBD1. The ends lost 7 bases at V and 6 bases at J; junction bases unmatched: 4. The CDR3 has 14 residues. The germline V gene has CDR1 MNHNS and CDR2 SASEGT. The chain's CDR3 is CASTPGQGAGELFF. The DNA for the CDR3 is TGTGCCAGCACGCCGGGACAGGGGGCCGGGGAGCTGTTTTTT.

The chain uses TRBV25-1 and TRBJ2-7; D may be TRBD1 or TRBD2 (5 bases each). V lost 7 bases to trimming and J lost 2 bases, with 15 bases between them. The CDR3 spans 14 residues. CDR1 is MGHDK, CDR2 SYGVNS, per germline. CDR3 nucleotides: TGTGCCAGCAACAATGAGGGGCCCACCTACGAGCAGTACTTC. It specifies CASNNEGPTYEQYF.

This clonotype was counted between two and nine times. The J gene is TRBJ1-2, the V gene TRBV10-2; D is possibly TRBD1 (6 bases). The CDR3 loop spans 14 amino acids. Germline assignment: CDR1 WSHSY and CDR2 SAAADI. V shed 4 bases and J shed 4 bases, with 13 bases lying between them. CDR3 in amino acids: CASSGQDSGYGYTF. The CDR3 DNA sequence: TGCGCCAGCAGTGGTCAGGACAGTGGCTATGGCTACACCTTC.

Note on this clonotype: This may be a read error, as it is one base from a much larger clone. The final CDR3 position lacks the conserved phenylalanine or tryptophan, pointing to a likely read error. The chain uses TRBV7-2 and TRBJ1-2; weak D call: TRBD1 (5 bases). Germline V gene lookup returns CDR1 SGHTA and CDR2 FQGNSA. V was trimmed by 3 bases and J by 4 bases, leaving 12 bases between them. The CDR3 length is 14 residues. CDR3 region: CASSLMQGTYGYTS. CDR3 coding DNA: TGTGCCAGCAGCTTGATGCAGGGAACCTATGGCTACACCTCC.

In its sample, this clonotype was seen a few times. The CDR3: CASSPPTGNSGANVLTF. The CDR3 coding sequence is TGTGCCAGCAGCCCGCCGACTGGAAACTCTGGGGCCAACGTCCTGACTTTC. This chain joins TRBV7-6 and TRBJ2-6; no definite D call. V was shortened by 5 bases and J by 0 bases, with 14 bases between the two germline ends. This CDR3 contains 17 residues. Germline V gives CDR1 SGHVS, CDR2 FNYEAQ.